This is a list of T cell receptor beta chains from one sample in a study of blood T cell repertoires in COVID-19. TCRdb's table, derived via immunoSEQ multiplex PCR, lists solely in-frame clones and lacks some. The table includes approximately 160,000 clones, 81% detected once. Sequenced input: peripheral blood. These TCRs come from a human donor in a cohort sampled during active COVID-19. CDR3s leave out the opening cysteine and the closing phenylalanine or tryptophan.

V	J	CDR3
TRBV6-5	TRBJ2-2	ASSGTSRGTGELF
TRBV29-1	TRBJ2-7	SGVSGDSYEQY
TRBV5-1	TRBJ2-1	ASRGGVLSGKWGNEQF
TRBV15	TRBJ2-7	ATSRDPPGVADEQY
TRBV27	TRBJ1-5	ASSLHRTGGGPQH
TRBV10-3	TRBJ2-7	AISGGRSYEQY
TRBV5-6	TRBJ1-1	ASSPTGGRDTEAF
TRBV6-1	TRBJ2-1	ASSDTGTYNEQF
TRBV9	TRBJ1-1	ASSVHGEGTRAF
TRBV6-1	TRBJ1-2	ASSESGRNYGYT
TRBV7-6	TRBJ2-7	ASSRRTDNSYEQY
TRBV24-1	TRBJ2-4	ATSALPPTSGRAKNIQY
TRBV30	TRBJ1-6	AWADRAPLNSPLH
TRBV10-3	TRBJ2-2	AISGTGNTGELF
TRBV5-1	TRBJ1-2	ASSFRGQGYGYT
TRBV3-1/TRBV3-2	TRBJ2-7	ASSQEGTLIHGEQY
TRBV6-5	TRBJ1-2	ASTRDFNYGYT
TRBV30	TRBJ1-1	AWKLHETDTEAF
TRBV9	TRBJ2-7	ASSVKGTGLYEQY
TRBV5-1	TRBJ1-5	ASSLTQGENQPQH
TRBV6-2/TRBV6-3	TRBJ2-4	ASSYPIWTGGPLAKNIQY
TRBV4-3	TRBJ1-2	ASSRDGTGRSYGYT
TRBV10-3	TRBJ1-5	AISGGTGGNQPQH
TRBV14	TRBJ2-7	ASSQPIGGRGDYEQY
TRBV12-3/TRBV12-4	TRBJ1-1	ASSVQENTEAF
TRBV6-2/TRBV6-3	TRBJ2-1	ASSHDSRGQF
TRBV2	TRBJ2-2	ASSAGTTNTGELF
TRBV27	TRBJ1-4	ASSLSGGSTNEKLF
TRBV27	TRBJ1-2	ASRQGDNYGYT
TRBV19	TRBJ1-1	ASSIDRDTEAF
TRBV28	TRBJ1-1	AGSGGGTNTEAF
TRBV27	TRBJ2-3	ASSYRDTQY
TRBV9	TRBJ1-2	ASSRLWAQGTHGYT
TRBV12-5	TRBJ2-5	ASGLGAGSHQETQY
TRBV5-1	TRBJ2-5	ASSGGLDKTQY
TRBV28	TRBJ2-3	ASSRGTSGGRGTQY
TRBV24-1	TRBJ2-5	ATSVTGEETQY
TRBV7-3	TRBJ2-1	ASSSGLAGPLSYNEQF
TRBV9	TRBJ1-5	ASSGGGDQPQH
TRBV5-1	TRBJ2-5	ASSLGLAGSLETQY
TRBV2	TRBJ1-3	ASSSGAGGQAGNTIY
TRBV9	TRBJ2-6	ASSGGLAPGGANVLT
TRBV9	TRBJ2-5	ASSSDPYGETQY
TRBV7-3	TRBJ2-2	ASSAGLAGFPGELF
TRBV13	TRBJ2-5	ASSPTGQGKHETQY
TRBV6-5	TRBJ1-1	ASSPYTSTEAF
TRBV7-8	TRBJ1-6	ASSLDRVGYNSPLH
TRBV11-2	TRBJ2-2	ASSLAGRNTGELF
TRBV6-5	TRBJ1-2	ASSPDRVSGYT
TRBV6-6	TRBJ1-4	ATHREVNEKLF
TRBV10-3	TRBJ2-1	AISESVAGAYNEQF
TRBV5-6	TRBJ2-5	ASSLAAGKETQY
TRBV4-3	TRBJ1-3	ASSQTGPGPSGNTIY
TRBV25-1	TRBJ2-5	ASSGGLGETQY
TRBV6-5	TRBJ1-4	ASRTDRGGEKLF
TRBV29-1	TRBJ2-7	SVNFGTGGYSYEQY
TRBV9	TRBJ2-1	ASSVTGGPNEQF